The next 2 T cell receptor beta chains were all read from a single sample in a study of shared clonotypes between healthy human individuals. Measured with immunoSEQ multiplex PCR; TCRdb has only the in-frame clones, and not every one. Altogether 1.4 million or so clones are present, around 98.5% being singletons, with the ten largest covering approximately 0.38%. The sample was naive CD4+ T cells sorted from blood. Indicated subset: CD45RA+ positively selected. The origin of the receptors is a man younger than 40 in good health.

J is TRBJ2-3 and V is TRBV18, with D unclear. The CDR3 length is 15 residues. From germline, CDR1 is KGHSH and CDR2 LQKENI. V lost 5 bases to trimming and J lost 1 base, with 13 bases between them. The CDR3 protein is CASSTLSQRTDTQYF. DNA for the CDR3: TGTGCCAGCTCAACCCTTTCCCAGCGCACAGATACGCAGTATTTT. The full variable domain, rest sourced from reference TRBV18 and TRBJ2-3, is NAGVMQNPRHLVRRRGQEARLRCSPMKGHSHVYWYRQLPEEGLKFMVYLQKENIIDESGMPKERFSAEFPKEGPSILRIQQVVRGDSAAYFCASSTLSQRTDTQYFGPGTRLTVL.

The DNA of the CDR3 is TGTGCCAGCAGCTTAGAGAGGGACAGGGCCCCCACTGAAGCTTTCTTT. Its translation is CASSLERDRAPTEAFF. V usage is TRBV11-2 and J usage is TRBJ1-1; 9 bases map to TRBD1. J gave up 4 bases and V 0 bases, and 6 bases lay outside the gene matches. Germline CDR1 is SGHAT and CDR2 is FQNNGV. This CDR3 contains 16 residues.